This T cell receptor beta chain is drawn from a study of T cell responses to AZD1222 COVID-19 vaccine. Notes on the study in general: CD4 TCRs covered the whole spike, strongest at regions 160-218 and 743-854. White British donors predominated, females outnumbered males, and clonal diversity was possibly underestimated.

Trimming took 11 bases from V and 8 from J, leaving 18 bases between them. CDR1 is SGHTA and CDR2 is FQGNSA in the germline V gene. The length of the CDR3 is 12 residues. This clone was observed once. Antigen specificity is unknown. TCRdb's table, derived via immunoSEQ multiplex PCR, lists solely in-frame clones and lacks some. The sample lists under 95,000 clones, 85% to 90% occurring once. The clonotype comes from an adult who received the AZD1222 COVID-19 vaccine. The chain couples TRBV7-2 to TRBJ1-2; D is possibly TRBD1 (5 bases). The sequencing used peripheral blood, collected 28 days after the second AZD1222 dose. CDR3 bases: TGTGCCGCCGAGGGACCCCATAGGGGCTACACCTTC. Protein product: CAAEGPHRGYTF.